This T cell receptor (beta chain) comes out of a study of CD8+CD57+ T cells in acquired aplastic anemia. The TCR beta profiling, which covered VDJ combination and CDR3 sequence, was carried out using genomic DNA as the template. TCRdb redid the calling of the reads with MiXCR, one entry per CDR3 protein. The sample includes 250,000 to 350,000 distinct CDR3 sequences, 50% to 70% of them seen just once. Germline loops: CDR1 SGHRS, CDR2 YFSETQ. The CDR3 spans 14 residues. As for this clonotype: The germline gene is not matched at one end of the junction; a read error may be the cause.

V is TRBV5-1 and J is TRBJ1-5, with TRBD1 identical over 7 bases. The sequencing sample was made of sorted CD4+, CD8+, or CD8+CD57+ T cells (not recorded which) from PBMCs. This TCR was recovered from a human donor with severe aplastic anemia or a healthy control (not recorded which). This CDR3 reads CASSSADRHQPQHF. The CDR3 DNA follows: TGTGCCAGCAGTTCCGCGGACAGGCATCAGCCCCAGCATTTT.